This T cell receptor beta chain was observed in a study of blood T cell repertoires in COVID-19. About the research overall: Samples of COVID-19 (acute and convalescent) were obtained from the United States, Italy and Spain.

Per the original methods: It was from reference gene primer amplification that nucleated cell counts were estimated. Method: immunoSEQ multiplex PCR; TCRdb's copy keeps in-frame clones and lacks some. The V and J calls and clone size were taken over from that table, and D and trimming were inferred from the DNA. The table includes about 140,000 clones, around 80% detected once. Germline V lookup: CDR1 SNHLY, CDR2 FYNNEI. This CDR3 region has 13 residues. V gave up 5 bases and J gave up 6 bases, with 13 bases separating them. Sequenced: peripheral blood. The chain is built from TRBV2 and TRBJ1-2, with D possibly matching TRBD1 (5 bases). The receptor was derived from a man of 80 years or more with acute or convalescent COVID-19. The CDR3 here is CASSLGRENGYTF. CDR3 sequence (DNA): TGTGCCAGCAGTTTGGGGCGCGAGAATGGCTACACCTTC.